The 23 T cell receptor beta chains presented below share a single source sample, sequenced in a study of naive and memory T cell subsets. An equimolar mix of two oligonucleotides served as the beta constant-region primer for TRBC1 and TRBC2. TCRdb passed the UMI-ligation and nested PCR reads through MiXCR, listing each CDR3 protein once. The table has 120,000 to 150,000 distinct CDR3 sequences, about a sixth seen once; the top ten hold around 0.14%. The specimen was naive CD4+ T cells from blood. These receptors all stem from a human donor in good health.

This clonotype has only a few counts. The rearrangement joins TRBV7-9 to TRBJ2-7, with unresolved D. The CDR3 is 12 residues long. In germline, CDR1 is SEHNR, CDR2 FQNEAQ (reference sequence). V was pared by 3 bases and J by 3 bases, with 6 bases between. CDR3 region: CASSFELYEQYF. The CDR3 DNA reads TGTGCCAGCAGCTTTGAGCTCTACGAGCAGTACTTC.

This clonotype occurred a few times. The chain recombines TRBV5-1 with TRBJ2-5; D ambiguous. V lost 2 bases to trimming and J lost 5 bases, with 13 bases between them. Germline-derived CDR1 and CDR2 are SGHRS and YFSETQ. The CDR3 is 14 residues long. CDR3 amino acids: CASSLMSGEETQYF. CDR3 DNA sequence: TGCGCCAGCAGCTTAATGAGTGGCGAGGAGACCCAGTACTTC. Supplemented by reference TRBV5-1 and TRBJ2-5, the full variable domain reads KAGVTQTPRYLIKTRGQQVTLSCSPISGHRSVSWYQQTPGQGLQFLFEYFSETQRNKGNFPGRFSGRQFSNSRSEMNVSTLELGDSALYLCASSLMSGEETQYFGPGTRLLVL.

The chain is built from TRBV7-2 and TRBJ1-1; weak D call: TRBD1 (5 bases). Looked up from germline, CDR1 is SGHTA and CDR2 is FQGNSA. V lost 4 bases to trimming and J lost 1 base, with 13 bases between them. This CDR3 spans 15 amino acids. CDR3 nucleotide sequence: TGTGCCAGCAGCTCATCCGGGACCGCGAACACTGAAGCTTTCTTT. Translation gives CASSSSGTANTEAFF.

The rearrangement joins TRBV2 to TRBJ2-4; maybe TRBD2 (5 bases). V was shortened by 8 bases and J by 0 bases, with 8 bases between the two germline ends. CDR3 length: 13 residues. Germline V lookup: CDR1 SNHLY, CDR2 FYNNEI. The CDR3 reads CASFGLAKNIQYF. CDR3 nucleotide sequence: TGTGCCAGCTTCGGACTAGCCAAAAACATTCAGTACTTC.

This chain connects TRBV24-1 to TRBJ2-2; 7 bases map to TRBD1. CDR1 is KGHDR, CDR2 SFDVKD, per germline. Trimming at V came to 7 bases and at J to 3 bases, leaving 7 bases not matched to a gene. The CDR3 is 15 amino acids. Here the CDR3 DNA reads TGTGCCACCAGCGCTGCAGGGGGTTACACCGGGGAGCTGTTTTTT. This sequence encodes CATSAAGGYTGELFF.

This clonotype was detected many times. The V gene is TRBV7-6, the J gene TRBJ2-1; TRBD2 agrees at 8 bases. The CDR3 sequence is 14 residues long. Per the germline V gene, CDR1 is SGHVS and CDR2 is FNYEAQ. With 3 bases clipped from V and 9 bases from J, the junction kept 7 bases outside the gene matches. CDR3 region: CASSFSGRATEQFF. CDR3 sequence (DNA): TGTGCCAGCAGCTTCTCCGGGAGGGCCACTGAGCAGTTCTTC.

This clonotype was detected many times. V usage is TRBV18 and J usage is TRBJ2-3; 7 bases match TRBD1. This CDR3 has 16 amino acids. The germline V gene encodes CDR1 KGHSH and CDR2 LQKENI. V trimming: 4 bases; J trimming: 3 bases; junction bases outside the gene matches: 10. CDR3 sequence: CASSRRGQPATDTQYF. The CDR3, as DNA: TGTGCCAGCTCACGACGGGGACAGCCGGCGACAGATACGCAGTATTTT.

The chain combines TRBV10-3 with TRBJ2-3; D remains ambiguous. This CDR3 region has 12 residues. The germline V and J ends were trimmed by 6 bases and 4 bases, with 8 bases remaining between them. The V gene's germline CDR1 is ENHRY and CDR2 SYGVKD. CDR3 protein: CAISYQADTQYF. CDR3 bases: TGTGCCATCAGCTATCAAGCAGATACGCAGTATTTT.

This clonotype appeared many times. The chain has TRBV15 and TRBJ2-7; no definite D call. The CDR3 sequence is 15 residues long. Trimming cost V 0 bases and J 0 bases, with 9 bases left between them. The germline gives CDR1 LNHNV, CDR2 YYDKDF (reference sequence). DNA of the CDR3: TGTGCCACCAGCAGAGATCGGGTTTCCTCCTACGAGCAGTACTTC. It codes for CATSRDRVSSYEQYF. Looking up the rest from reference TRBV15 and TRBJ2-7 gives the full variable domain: DAMVIQNPRYQVTQFGKPVTLSCSQTLNHNVMYWYQQKSSQAPKLLFHYYDKDFNNEADTPDNFQSRRPNTSFCFLDIRSPGLGDTAMYLCATSRDRVSSYEQYFGPGTRLTVT.

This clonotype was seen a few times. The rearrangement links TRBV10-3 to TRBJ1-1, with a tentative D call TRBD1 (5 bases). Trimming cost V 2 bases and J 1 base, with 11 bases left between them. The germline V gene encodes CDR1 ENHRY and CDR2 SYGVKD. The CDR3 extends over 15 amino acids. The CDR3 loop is CAISEGARGNTEAFF. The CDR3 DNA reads TGTGCCATCAGTGAGGGGGCGAGGGGGAACACTGAAGCTTTCTTT.

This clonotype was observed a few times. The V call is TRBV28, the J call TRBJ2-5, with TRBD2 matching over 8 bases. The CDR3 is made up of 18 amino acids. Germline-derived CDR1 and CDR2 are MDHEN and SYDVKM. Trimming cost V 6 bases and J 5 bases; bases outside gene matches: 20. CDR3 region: CASSARGGPSGRRETQYF. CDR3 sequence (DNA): TGTGCCAGCAGCGCCCGGGGCGGGCCTAGCGGGCGTCGGGAGACCCAGTACTTC.

CDR3 DNA sequence: TGTGCCTCCGGGGAGCGGGTCACCGGGGAGCTGTTTTTT. Its protein product is CASGERVTGELFF. V and J are TRBV6-5 and TRBJ2-2; D possibly corresponds to TRBD2 (6 bases). From germline, CDR1 is MNHEY and CDR2 SVGAGI. The V gene lost 11 bases and the J gene lost 4 bases, with 14 bases spanning the gap. This CDR3 contains 13 residues.

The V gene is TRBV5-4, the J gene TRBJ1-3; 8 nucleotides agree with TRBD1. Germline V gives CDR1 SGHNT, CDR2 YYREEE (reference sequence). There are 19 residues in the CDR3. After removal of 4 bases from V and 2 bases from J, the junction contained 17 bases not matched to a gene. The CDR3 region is CASSLRQGKTGSTGNTIYF. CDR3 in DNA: TGTGCCAGCAGCCTACGACAGGGGAAGACCGGATCGACTGGAAACACCATATATTTT.

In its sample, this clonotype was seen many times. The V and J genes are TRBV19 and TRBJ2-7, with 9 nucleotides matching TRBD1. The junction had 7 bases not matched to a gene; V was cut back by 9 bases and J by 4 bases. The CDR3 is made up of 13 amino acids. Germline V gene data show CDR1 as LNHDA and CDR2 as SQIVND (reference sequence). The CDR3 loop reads CASSRGQGYEQYF. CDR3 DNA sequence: TGTGCCAGCAGCCGGGGACAGGGATACGAGCAGTACTTC.

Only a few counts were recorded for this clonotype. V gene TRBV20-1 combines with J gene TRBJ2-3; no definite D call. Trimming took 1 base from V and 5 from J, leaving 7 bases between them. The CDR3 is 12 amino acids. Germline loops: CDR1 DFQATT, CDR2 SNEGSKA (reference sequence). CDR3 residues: CSARAPKDTQYF. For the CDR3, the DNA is TGCAGTGCTAGAGCCCCTAAAGATACGCAGTATTTT.

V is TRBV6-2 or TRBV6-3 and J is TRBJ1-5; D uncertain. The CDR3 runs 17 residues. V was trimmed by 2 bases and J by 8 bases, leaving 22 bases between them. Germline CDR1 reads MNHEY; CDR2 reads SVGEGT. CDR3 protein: CASSYEGRWEAGEPQHF. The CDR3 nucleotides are TGTGCCAGCAGTTACGAGGGTCGGTGGGAAGCAGGCGAGCCCCAGCATTTT.

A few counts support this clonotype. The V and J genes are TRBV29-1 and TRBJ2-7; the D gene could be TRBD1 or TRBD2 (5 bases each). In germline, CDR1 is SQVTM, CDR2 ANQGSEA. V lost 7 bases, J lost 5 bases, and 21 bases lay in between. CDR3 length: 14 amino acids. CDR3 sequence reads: CSANPRGRVDEQYF. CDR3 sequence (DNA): TGCAGCGCCAACCCCCGGGGCAGGGTGGACGAGCAGTACTTC.

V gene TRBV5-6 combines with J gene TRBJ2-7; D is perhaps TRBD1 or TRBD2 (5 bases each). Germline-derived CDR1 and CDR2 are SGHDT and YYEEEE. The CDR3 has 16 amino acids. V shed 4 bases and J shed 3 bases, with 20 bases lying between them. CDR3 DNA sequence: TGTGCCAGCAGCATGGGACCGCTTTCCCGTGGCTACGAGCAGTACTTC. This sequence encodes CASSMGPLSRGYEQYF.

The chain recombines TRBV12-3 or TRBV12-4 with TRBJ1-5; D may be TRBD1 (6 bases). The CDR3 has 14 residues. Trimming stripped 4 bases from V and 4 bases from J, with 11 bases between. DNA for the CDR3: TGTGCCAGCAGTTCCCGCAGGGGTAATCAGCCCCAGCATTTT. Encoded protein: CASSSRRGNQPQHF.

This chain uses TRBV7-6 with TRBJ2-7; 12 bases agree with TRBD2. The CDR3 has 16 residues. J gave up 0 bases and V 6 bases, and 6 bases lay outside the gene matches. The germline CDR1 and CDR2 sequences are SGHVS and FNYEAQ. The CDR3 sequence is CASSRTSGKNSYEQYF. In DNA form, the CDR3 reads TGTGCCAGCAGTAGGACTAGCGGGAAGAACTCCTACGAGCAGTACTTC.

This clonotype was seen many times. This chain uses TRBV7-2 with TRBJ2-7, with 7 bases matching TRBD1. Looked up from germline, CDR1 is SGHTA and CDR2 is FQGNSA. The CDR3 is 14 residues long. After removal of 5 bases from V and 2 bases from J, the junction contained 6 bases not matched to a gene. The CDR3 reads CASSQRQGPYEQYF. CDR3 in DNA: TGTGCCAGCAGCCAAAGACAGGGACCCTACGAGCAGTACTTC.

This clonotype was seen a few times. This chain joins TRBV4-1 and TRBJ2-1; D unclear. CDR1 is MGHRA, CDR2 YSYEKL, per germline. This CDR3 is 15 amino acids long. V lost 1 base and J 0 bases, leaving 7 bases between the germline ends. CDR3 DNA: TGCGCCAGCAGCCAAGGGGGTGACTCCTACAATGAGCAGTTCTTC. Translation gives CASSQGGDSYNEQFF.

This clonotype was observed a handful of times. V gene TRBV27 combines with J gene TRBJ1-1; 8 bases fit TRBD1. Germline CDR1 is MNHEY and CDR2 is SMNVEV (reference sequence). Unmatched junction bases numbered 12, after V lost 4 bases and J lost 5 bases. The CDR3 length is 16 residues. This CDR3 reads CASSSEFRGRGTEAFF. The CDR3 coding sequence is TGTGCCAGCAGTTCCGAGTTCAGGGGGCGGGGAACTGAAGCTTTCTTT.